Presented here are 27 T cell receptor beta chains from one specimen sequenced in a study of vaccination and CD4 T cells after COVID-19. The treatment is: roughly 11-day PBMC culture with coronavirus spike peptide pools or control peptides (ViraFEST assay). These receptors lack a known antigen. Cultured CD4+ T cells had their DNA profiled by the Oncomine TCR Beta short-read assay. TCRdb fed the PCR reads into MiXCR, producing one record per CDR3 protein. The repertoire holds about 16,000 distinct CDR3 sequences, with about 50% as singletons. Sequencing used CD4+ T cells from blood, cultured in vitro. The receptors were sampled from a human donor who had recovered from COVID-19.

This chain links TRBV6-1 with TRBJ1-1, with a tentative D call TRBD1 (5 bases). CDR3 length equals 14 residues. V shed 6 bases and J shed 7 bases, with 18 bases lying between them. CDR1 is MNHNS and CDR2 is SASEGT in the germline V gene. The CDR3 is CASSKEGSIFEAFF. CDR3 nucleotides: TGTGCCAGCAGCAAAGAGGGGAGTATTTTTGAAGCTTTCTTT.

The J gene is TRBJ2-3, the V gene TRBV7-9, with D perhaps matching TRBD2 (6 bases). Deletions cut 1 base from V and 9 bases from J, with 11 bases between. The CDR3 totals 13 residues. Germline V gene sequence: CDR1 SEHNR, CDR2 FQNEAQ (reference sequence). In DNA, the CDR3 is TGTGCCAGCAGCTTAGGGTGGAGGGACACGCAGTATTTT. Translating gives CASSLGWRDTQYF. Supplemented by reference TRBV7-9 and TRBJ2-3, the full variable domain reads DTGVSQNPRHKITKRGQNVTFRCDPISEHNRLYWYRQTLGQGPEFLTYFQNEAQLEKSRLLSDRFSAERPKGSFSTLEIQRTEQGDSAMYLCASSLGWRDTQYFGPGTRLTVL.

This CDR3 is CASSGDGGVGQPQHF. Written as DNA, the CDR3 is TGTGCCAGCAGTGGCGATGGGGGTGTTGGTCAGCCCCAGCATTTT. The chain couples TRBV6-1 to TRBJ1-5, with D tentatively TRBD1 (5 bases). CDR3 length: 15 residues. V lost 4 bases, J lost 6 bases, and 16 bases lay in between. Germline loops: CDR1 MNHNS, CDR2 SASEGT.

The chain recombines TRBV7-2 with TRBJ1-2; weak D call: TRBD1 (5 bases). The ends were cut back, 5 bases at V and 6 bases at J, with 13 bases in the middle. Germline V gene sequence: CDR1 SGHTA, CDR2 FQGNSA. The CDR3 consists of 13 residues. CDR3 loop: CASSPPMGHGYTF. The CDR3, as DNA: TGTGCCAGCAGCCCACCCATGGGGCATGGCTACACCTTC.

The V and J genes are TRBV6-2 or TRBV6-3 and TRBJ2-5; 9 bases are a match to TRBD1. Trimming removed 1 base from V and 5 bases from J; junction bases left unmatched: 5. Germline assignment: CDR1 MNHEY and CDR2 SVGEGT. The CDR3 extends over 15 amino acids. The CDR3, as DNA: TGTGCCAGCAGTTACTGGGACAGGGAGTCGGAGACCCAGTACTTC. Its translation: CASSYWDRESETQYF.

This clonotype was observed once. This chain joins TRBV6-2 or TRBV6-3 and TRBJ2-7, with a weak D call TRBD2 (6 bases). The V end lost 2 bases, the J end lost 5 bases, and 7 bases lay between the germline ends. The CDR3 has 12 residues. CDR1 and CDR2 (germline): MNHEY, SVGEGT. CDR3 region: CASSYGGHEQYF. CDR3 nucleotide sequence: TGTGCCAGCAGTTACGGAGGGCACGAGCAGTACTTC.

The rearrangement links TRBV18 to TRBJ1-5; possibly TRBD1 for D (6 bases). Germline values: CDR1 KGHSH, CDR2 LQKENI. The V end was cut by 9 bases, the J end by 4 bases, with 19 bases between. The CDR3 totals 15 residues. This CDR3 reads CASALGPGENQPQHF. The DNA of the CDR3 is TGTGCCAGTGCTTTGGGTCCAGGGGAAAATCAGCCCCAGCATTTT.

This rearrangement joins TRBV6-5 to TRBJ1-1; a weak D match, TRBD1 (5 bases). CDR1 is MNHEY, CDR2 SVGAGI, per germline. CDR3 length equals 15 residues. V shed 4 bases and J shed 4 bases, with 16 bases lying between them. This CDR3 is CASSSPRRGGTEAFF. CDR3 DNA: TGTGCCAGCAGTTCCCCCAGACGCGGGGGCACTGAAGCTTTCTTT.

This clonotype was detected a few times. CDR3 nucleotide sequence: TGTGCCAGCAGCTTACAGGGGGCGACTGGCCTCGAGCAGTACTTC. Protein sequence: CASSLQGATGLEQYF. The chain uses TRBV7-2 and TRBJ2-7, with 8 positions matching TRBD1. Trimming removed 2 bases from V and 6 bases from J; junction bases left unmatched: 9. The germline V gene encodes CDR1 SGHTA and CDR2 FQGNSA. This CDR3 contains 15 residues.

The CDR3 region has the DNA TGTGCCAGTAGTATAGCGGGAGGGCCGAACACCGGGGAGCTGTTTTTT. Its protein product is CASSIAGGPNTGELFF. The rearrangement links TRBV19 to TRBJ2-2; 8 bases align to TRBD2. The germline CDR1 and CDR2 sequences are LNHDA and SQIVND (reference sequence). The CDR3 is 16 residues long. Losses at the gene ends were 1 base for V and 0 bases for J; bases not matched to a gene: 1.

This clonotype was observed a handful of times. The chain employs TRBV20-1 and TRBJ1-4, with TRBD1 identical over 7 bases. The V gene's germline CDR1 is DFQATT and CDR2 SNEGSKA (reference sequence). This CDR3 is 13 amino acids long. V was clipped by 1 base and J by 8 bases; unmatched bases: 4. The CDR3 DNA reads TGCAGTGCTAGAGGACAGGGAGGCGAAAAACTGTTTTTT. This sequence encodes CSARGQGGEKLFF.

The table lists this clonotype with a count of one. This sequence joins TRBV4-3 and TRBJ1-6, with a possible D match to TRBD1 (5 bases). Trimming cost V 0 bases and J 15 bases, with 12 bases left between them. There are 13 residues in the CDR3. The V gene's germline CDR1 is LGHNA and CDR2 YSLEER. The CDR3 sequence is CASSQEIGASLHF. The CDR3 coding sequence is TGCGCCAGCAGCCAAGAGATTGGGGCCAGCCTCCACTTT.

The chain uses TRBV24-1 and TRBJ1-2; possible D gene TRBD1, 6 bases. The CDR3 extends over 16 amino acids. Looked up from germline, CDR1 is KGHDR and CDR2 is SFDVKD. With 2 bases removed from V and 7 bases from J, the gap between germline ends came to 19 bases. CDR3: CATSDSTQGTGSGYTF. CDR3 nucleotides: TGTGCCACCAGTGATTCCACGCAGGGGACCGGGAGTGGCTACACCTTC.

The chain couples TRBV7-8 to TRBJ2-7, with TRBD1 matching 7 bases. The CDR3 covers 15 residues. The V and J ends lost 1 base and 2 bases, in that order; junction bases with no gene match: 5. Germline V gene sequence: CDR1 SGHVS, CDR2 FQNEAQ. CDR3 sequence reads: CASSLEKGQTYEQYF. The CDR3 DNA reads as TGTGCCAGCAGCTTAGAAAAGGGACAGACCTACGAGCAGTACTTC.

The table lists this clonotype with a few counts. CDR3 sequence: CASTREGKATDTQYF. The CDR3 nucleotides read TGTGCCAGCACCCGGGAGGGTAAGGCCACAGATACGCAGTATTTT. This rearrangement joins TRBV7-9 to TRBJ2-3, with 8 positions matching TRBD2. The CDR3 runs 15 residues. With 7 bases clipped from V and 2 bases from J, the junction kept 8 bases outside the gene matches. Germline V gene sequence: CDR1 SEHNR, CDR2 FQNEAQ (reference sequence).

Regarding this clonotype: Germline is not matched at one junction end, which may reflect a read error. This chain connects TRBV6-1 to TRBJ1-2; no firm D call. The CDR3 sequence is 14 residues long. Germline V CDR1 and CDR2: MNHNS, SASEGT. CDR3 residues: CTSSKRLDDYGYTF. The CDR3 nucleotides read TGTACCAGCAGCAAGAGGCTTGACGACTATGGCTACACCTTC.

This chain uses TRBV7-2 with TRBJ2-3, with D tentatively TRBD2 (5 bases). Germline CDR1 is SGHTA and CDR2 is FQGNSA. V lost 5 bases and J 7 bases, leaving 22 bases between the germline ends. The CDR3 is 16 residues long. In DNA form, the CDR3 reads TGTGCCAGCAGCCCGAGCGGTCCAGCTAAGGGCCATACGCAGTATTTT. It specifies CASSPSGPAKGHTQYF.

The V gene is TRBV29-1, the J gene TRBJ2-7; 11 bases are shared with TRBD1. V lost 7 bases, J lost 4 bases, and 6 bases stayed unmatched. The CDR3 runs to 13 residues. Germline V gene data show CDR1 as SQVTM and CDR2 as ANQGSEA. Written as DNA, the CDR3 is TGCAGCGCCGCGGGGGACAGGGGGTACGAGCAGTACTTC. Residues: CSAAGDRGYEQYF.

This clonotype was seen a handful of times. The rearrangement joins TRBV20-1 to TRBJ2-5, with 13 nucleotides matching TRBD2. The trim removed 6 bases at V and 5 bases at J, leaving 6 bases unmatched. The germline V gene has CDR1 DFQATT and CDR2 SNEGSKA (reference sequence). The CDR3 consists of 14 residues. Here the CDR3 reads CSALPLAGGETQYF. The CDR3 DNA follows: TGCAGTGCCCTTCCACTAGCGGGGGGGGAGACCCAGTACTTC.

This clonotype appeared a few times. The rearrangement uses TRBV28 and TRBJ1-5; D not resolved. Germline lookup yields CDR1 MDHEN and CDR2 SYDVKM. Deletions cut 3 bases from V and 3 bases from J, with 6 bases between. CDR3 length equals 13 residues. The CDR3 region is CASSLSANQPQHF. In nucleotides, the CDR3 is TGTGCCAGCAGTTTGTCGGCCAATCAGCCCCAGCATTTT.

This clonotype was detected only a few times. This chain uses TRBV6-1 with TRBJ1-5; possibly TRBD1 for D (5 bases). V was trimmed by 7 bases and J by 1 base, leaving 14 bases between them. Germline values: CDR1 MNHNS, CDR2 SASEGT. The CDR3 runs to 15 residues. The CDR3 DNA reads as TGTGCCAGCAAAGTTTATGGGGGAAGCAATCAGCCCCAGCATTTT. Its translation: CASKVYGGSNQPQHF.

The chain joins TRBV28 to TRBJ1-2; D unresolved. Per germline, CDR1 MDHEN and CDR2 SYDVKM. The CDR3 totals 15 residues. V lost 2 bases, J lost 1 base, and 11 bases lay in between. CDR3 in amino acids: CASSLVGLLNYGYTF. In nucleotides, the CDR3 is TGTGCCAGCAGTTTAGTCGGACTCCTTAACTATGGCTACACCTTC.

The chain carries TRBV4-2 and TRBJ2-1; the match to TRBD2 covers 11 bases. The CDR3 length is 16 residues. The germline V gene has CDR1 LGHNA and CDR2 YNFKEQ. V was pared by 4 bases and J by 8 bases, with 10 bases of the junction left unmatched. The CDR3 region is CASSLQLAGVSDEQFF. In DNA, the CDR3 is TGTGCCAGCAGCCTTCAACTAGCGGGAGTCAGCGATGAGCAGTTCTTC.

This clonotype was seen a few times. The chain carries TRBV19 and TRBJ2-2, with D hard to call. Trimming took off 0 bases at V and 1 base at J, with 9 bases between the two ends. CDR1 LNHDA and CDR2 SQIVND come from the germline V gene (reference sequence). CDR3 size: 16 residues. CDR3 nucleotide sequence: TGTGCCAGTAGTATAGATTGGGCCAGGAACACCGGGGAGCTGTTTTTT. This gives the protein CASSIDWARNTGELFF.

The chain couples TRBV6-1 to TRBJ1-6; D may be TRBD1 (5 bases). Germline V lookup: CDR1 MNHNS, CDR2 SASEGT. The length of the CDR3 is 16 residues. The germline V and J ends were trimmed by 7 bases and 8 bases, with 21 bases remaining between them. The CDR3 spells CASNVGGTIRDSPLHF. DNA of the CDR3: TGTGCCAGCAACGTCGGGGGGACCATAAGGGATTCACCCCTCCACTTT.

This chain uses TRBV6-2 or TRBV6-3 with TRBJ2-7, with 8 bases aligning to TRBD1. V was pared by 7 bases and J by 6 bases, with 8 bases of the junction left unmatched. Germline V gives CDR1 MNHEY, CDR2 SVGEGT. CDR3 length equals 13 residues. The CDR3 region is CASNPRGLGEQYF. DNA of the CDR3: TGTGCCAGCAACCCCAGGGGGCTGGGCGAGCAGTACTTC.

The V gene is TRBV12-3 or TRBV12-4, the J gene TRBJ1-2; D is unclear. The CDR3 length is 13 residues. Between the trimmed V and J ends, which lost 1 base and 3 bases, there was a span of 6 bases. The CDR3 bases are TGTGCCAGCAGTTTAGGGCAGGACTATGGCTACACCTTC. Translation: CASSLGQDYGYTF.